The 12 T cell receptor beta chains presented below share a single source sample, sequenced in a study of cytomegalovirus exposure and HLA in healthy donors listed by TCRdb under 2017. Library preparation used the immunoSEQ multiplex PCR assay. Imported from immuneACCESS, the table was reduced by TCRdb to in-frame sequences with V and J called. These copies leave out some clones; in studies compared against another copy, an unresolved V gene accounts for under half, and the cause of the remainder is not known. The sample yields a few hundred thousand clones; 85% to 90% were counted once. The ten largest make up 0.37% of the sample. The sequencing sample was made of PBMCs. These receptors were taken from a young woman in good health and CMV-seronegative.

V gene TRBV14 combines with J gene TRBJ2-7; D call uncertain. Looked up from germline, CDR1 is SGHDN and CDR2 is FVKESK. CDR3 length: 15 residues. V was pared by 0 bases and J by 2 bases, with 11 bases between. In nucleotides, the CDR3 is TGTGCCAGCAGCCAAGATGGCACCTTAACCTACGAGCAGTACTTC. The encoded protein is CASSQDGTLTYEQYF.

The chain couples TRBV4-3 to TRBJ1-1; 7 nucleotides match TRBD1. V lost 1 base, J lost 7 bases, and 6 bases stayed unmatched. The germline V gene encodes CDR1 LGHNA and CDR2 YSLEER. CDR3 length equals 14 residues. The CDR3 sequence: CASSQVGGGGEAFF. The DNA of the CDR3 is TGCGCCAGCAGCCAAGTAGGGGGCGGTGGTGAAGCTTTCTTT.

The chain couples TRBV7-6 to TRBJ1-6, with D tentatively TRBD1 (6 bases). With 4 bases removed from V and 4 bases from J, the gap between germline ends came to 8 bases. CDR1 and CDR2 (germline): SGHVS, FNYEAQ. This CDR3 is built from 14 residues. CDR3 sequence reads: CASSWQGYNSPLHF. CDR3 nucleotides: TGTGCCAGCAGCTGGCAGGGGTATAATTCACCCCTCCACTTT.

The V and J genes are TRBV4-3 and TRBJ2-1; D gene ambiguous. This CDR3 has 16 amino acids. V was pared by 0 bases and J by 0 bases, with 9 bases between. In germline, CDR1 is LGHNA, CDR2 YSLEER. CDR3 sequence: CASSQDASSSYNEQFF. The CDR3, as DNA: TGCGCCAGCAGCCAAGACGCGTCGAGCTCCTACAATGAGCAGTTCTTC.

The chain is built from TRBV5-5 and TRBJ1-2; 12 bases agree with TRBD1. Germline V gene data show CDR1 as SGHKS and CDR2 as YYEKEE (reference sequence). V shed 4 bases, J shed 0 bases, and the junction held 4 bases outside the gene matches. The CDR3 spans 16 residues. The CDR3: CASSPGQGAPNYGYTF. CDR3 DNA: TGTGCCAGCAGCCCGGGACAGGGGGCCCCTAACTATGGCTACACCTTC.

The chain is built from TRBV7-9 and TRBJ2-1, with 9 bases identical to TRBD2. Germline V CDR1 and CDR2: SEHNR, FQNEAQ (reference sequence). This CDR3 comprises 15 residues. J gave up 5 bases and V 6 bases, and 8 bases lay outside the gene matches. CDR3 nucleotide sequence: TGTGCCAGCAGACCCGCGGGGGGGAGGGACAATGAGCAGTTCTTC. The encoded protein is CASRPAGGRDNEQFF.

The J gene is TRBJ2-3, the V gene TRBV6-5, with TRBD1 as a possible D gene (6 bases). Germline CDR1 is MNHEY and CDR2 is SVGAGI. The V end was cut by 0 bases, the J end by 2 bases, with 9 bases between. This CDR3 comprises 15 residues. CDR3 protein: CASSYSGQNTDTQYF. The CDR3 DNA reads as TGTGCCAGCAGTTACTCTGGACAGAACACAGATACGCAGTATTTT.

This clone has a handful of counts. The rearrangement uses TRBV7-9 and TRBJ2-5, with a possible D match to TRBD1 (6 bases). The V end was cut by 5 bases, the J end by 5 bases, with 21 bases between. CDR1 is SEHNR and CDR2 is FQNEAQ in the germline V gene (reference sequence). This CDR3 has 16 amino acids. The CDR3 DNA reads TGTGCCAGCAGCCCACCGGGGAACAGGGTAGTGGAGACCCAGTACTTC. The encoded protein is CASSPPGNRVVETQYF. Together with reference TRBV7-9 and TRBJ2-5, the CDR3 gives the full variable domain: DTGVSQNPRHKITKRGQNVTFRCDPISEHNRLYWYRQTLGQGPEFLTYFQNEAQLEKSRLLSDRFSAERPKGSFSTLEIQRTEQGDSAMYLCASSPPGNRVVETQYFGPGTRLLVL.

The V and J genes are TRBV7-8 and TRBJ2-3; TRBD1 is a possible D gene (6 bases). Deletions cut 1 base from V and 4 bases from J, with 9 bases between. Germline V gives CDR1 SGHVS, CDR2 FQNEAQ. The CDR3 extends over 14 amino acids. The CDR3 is CASSLVTGADTQYF. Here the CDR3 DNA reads TGTGCCAGCAGCTTAGTGACAGGCGCAGATACGCAGTATTTT.

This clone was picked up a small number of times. CDR3 coding DNA: TGTGCCAGCAGTTTTCTCGGAGGGACTGAAGCTTTCTTT. It translates to CASSFLGGTEAFF. The J gene is TRBJ1-1, the V gene TRBV27; the D is unclear. The germline V and J ends were trimmed by 3 bases and 5 bases, with 10 bases remaining between them. The germline gives CDR1 MNHEY, CDR2 SMNVEV (reference sequence). The CDR3 consists of 13 residues.

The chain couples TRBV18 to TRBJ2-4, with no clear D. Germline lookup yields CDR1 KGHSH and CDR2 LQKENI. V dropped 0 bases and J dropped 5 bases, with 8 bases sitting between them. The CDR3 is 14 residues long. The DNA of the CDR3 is TGTGCCAGCTCACCACCTATCACAGAAAACATTCAGTACTTC. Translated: CASSPPITENIQYF.

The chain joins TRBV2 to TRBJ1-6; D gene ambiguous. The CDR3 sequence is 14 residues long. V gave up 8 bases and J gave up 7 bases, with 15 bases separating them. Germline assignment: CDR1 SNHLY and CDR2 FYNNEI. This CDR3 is CASWSRDGNSPLHF. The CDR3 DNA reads TGTGCCAGCTGGTCACGGGATGGAAATTCACCCCTCCACTTT. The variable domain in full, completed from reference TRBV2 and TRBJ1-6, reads EPEVTQTPSHQVTQMGQEVILRCVPISNHLYFYWYRQILGQKVEFLVSFYNNEISEKSEIFDDQFSVERPDGSNFTLKIRSTKLEDSAMYFCASWSRDGNSPLHFGNGTRLTVT.